This TCR beta chain was observed in a study of control samples from healthy donors and cancer patients. TCRdb's copy holds only in-frame clones and misses some; the assay was immunoSEQ multiplex PCR. The data contain 90,000 or so clones, about 88% of them singletons. The CDR3 sequence is 14 residues long. Per the germline V gene, CDR1 is SGHAT and CDR2 is FQNNGV. The V end was cut by 3 bases, the J end by 3 bases, with 6 bases between. This chain uses TRBV11-2 with TRBJ1-6; unclear D gene. The sample taken for sequencing was blood. The clonotype was recovered from a woman aged 70 to 79 in good health. The CDR3 DNA sequence: TGTGCCAGCAGCTTCGCCTACTATAATTCACCCCTCCACTTT. This sequence encodes CASSFAYYNSPLHF. Full variable domain (missing parts from reference TRBV11-2 and TRBJ1-6): EAGVAQSPRYKIIEKRQSVAFWCNPISGHATLYWYQQILGQGPKLLIQFQNNGVVDDSQLPKDRFSAERLKGVDSTLKIQPAKLEDSAVYLCASSFAYYNSPLHFGNGTRLTVT.